This TCR beta chain was observed in a study of blood T cell repertoires in COVID-19. Study in general: COVID-19 samples, acute and convalescent, were from the United States, Italy and Spain. Sample material is recorded as cDNA or gDNA derived from T cells, B-cell-depleted T cells, or PBMCs.

This CDR3 comprises 15 residues. Germline V gives CDR1 MNHEY, CDR2 SMNVEV (reference sequence). After removal of 8 bases from V and 4 bases from J, the junction contained 9 bases not matched to a gene. In this sample, this clone turned up once. Authors' processing steps: Estimation of nucleated cell counts relied on the amplification of reference gene primers. The method was immunoSEQ multiplex PCR; TCRdb's version includes in-frame clones alone and lacks a portion of them. Clonal size and the V and J genes are those of that table, whereas D and trimming came from the DNA. The repertoire holds over 250,000 clones, with roughly 90% as singletons.

This TCR derives from a woman younger than 45 with acute or convalescent COVID-19. Source material: peripheral blood. The gene calls are TRBV27 and TRBJ2-1, with 9 positions matching TRBD2. DNA of the CDR3: TGTGCCAGCGGGGATTCGGGACTAGCTTACAATGAGCAGTTCTTC. Protein product: CASGDSGLAYNEQFF.